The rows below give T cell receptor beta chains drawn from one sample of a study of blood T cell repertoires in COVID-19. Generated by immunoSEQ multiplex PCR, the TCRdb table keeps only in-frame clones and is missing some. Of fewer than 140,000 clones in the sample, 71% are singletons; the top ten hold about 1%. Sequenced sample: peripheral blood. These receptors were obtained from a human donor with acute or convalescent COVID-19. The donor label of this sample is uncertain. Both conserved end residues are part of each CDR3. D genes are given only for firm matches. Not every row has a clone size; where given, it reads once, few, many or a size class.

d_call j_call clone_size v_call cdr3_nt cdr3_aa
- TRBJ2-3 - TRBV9 TGTGCCAGCAGCCCCGGACACATTCAAACAGATACGCAGTATTTT CASSPGHIQTDTQYF
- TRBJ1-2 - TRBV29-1 TGCAGCGTGTGGACAGCTTATGGCTACACCTTC CSVWTAYGYTF
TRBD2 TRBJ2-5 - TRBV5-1 TGCGCCAGCAGCTTGGGACTAGCCGCCGAGACCCAGTACTTC CASSLGLAAETQYF
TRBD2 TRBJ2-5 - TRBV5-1 TGCGCCAGCAGCTTGGGGACTAGGCTGATGGAGACCCAGTACTTC CASSLGTRLMETQYF
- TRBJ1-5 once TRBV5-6 TGTGCCAGCAGCTTCGGTTACAGTAGCAATCAGCCCCAGCATTTT CASSFGYSSNQPQHF
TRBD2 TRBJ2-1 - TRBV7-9 TGTGCCAGCAGCACCGGGCTACTAGCGGGGGGGCAGAATGAGCAGTTCTTC CASSTGLLAGGQNEQFF
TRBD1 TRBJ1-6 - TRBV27 TGTGCCAGCAGCGCGACAGGGATAGGTAATTCACCCCTCCACTTT CASSATGIGNSPLHF
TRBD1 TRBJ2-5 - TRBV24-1 TGTGCCACCAGTGACTCCGCGATACAGGGGGTAGGCGAGACCCAGTACTTC CATSDSAIQGVGETQYF
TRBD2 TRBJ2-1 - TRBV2 TGTGCCAGCAGTGGACCTACCGGGACTAGCGGGGGGACAGGAAATAGTGAGCAGTTCTTC CASSGPTGTSGGTGNSEQFF
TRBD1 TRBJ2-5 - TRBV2 TGTGCCAGCACCGGGACAGTCCAAGAGACCCAGTACTTC CASTGTVQETQYF
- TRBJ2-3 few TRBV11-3 TGTGCCAGCAGCTTAGATGGCCGCACAGATACGCAGTATTTT CASSLDGRTDTQYF
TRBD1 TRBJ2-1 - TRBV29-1 TGCAGCGTTGACAAGGGGGCCCTTTACAATGAGCAGTTCTTC CSVDKGALYNEQFF
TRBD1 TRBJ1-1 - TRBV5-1 TGCGCCAGCAGCTTACAGGGGGCTGGCACTGAAGCTTTCTTT CASSLQGAGTEAFF
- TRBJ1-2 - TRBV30 TGTGCCTGCACCCGTGGCAGGGCTGGCTACACCTTC CACTRGRAGYTF
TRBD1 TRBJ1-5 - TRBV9 TGTGCCAGCAGCGTAGAGGACAGGGTTAATCAGCCCCAGCATTTT CASSVEDRVNQPQHF
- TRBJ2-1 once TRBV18 TGTGCCAGCTCACCACGCCAGGGGAGCTACAATGAGCAGTTCTTC CASSPRQGSYNEQFF
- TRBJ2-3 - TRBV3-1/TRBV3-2 TGTGCCAGCAGCCATGTCAGCGGAGCACGCACAGATACGCAGTATTTT CASSHVSGARTDTQYF
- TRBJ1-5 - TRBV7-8 TGTGCCAGCAGCGCCGTGGCTCATAGCAATCAGCCCCAGCATTTT CASSAVAHSNQPQHF
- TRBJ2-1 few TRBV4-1 TGCGCCAGCAGCCGAATACTAGTACAAGGGTTCAATGAGCAGTTCTTC CASSRILVQGFNEQFF
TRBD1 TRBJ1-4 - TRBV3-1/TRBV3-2 TGTGCCAGCAGGGACAGGGGCCGGAATGAAAAACTGTTTTTT CASRDRGRNEKLFF
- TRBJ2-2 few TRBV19 TGTGCCAGTAGTATTGGCCTAACCGGGTTTGGAACCGGGGAGCTGTTTTTT CASSIGLTGFGTGELFF
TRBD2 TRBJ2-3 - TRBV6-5 TGTGCCAGCAGACGCGACTTAGCGGGGAGCGATACGCAGTATTTT CASRRDLAGSDTQYF
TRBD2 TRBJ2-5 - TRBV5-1 TGCGCCAGCGTACCCATAGCGGGGGGGCAAGAGACCCAGTACTTC CASVPIAGGQETQYF
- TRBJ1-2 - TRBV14 TGTGCCAGCAGCCAAGCAGGGTACGGCTACACCTTC CASSQAGYGYTF
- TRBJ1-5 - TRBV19 TGTGCCACCGCTGCCCCGGGTCCTAATCAGCCCCAGCATTTT CATAAPGPNQPQHF
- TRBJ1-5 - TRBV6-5 TGTGCCAGCAGTTCGACAGGCAATCAGCCCCAGCATTTT CASSSTGNQPQHF
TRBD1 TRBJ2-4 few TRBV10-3 TGTGCCATCAAGGGGGTCGGGACAGGGCAAAACATTCAGTACTTC CAIKGVGTGQNIQYF
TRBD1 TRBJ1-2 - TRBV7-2 TGTGCCAGCAGCTTAGCGCAGGGGGCTGATGGCTACACCTTC CASSLAQGADGYTF
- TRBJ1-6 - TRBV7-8 TGTGCCAGCAGCCCCCAACCAGGGCTTCTGGATTCACCCCTCCACTTT CASSPQPGLLDSPLHF